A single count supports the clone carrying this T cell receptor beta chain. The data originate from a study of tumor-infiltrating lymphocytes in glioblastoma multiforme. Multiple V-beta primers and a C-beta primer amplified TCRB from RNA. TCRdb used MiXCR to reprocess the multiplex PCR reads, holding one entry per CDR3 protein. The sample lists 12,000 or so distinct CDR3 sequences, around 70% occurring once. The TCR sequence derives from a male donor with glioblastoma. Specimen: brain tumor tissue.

The CDR3 protein is CASSQGLVAYEQYF. CDR3 coding DNA: TGTGCCAGCAGCCAAGGGCTTGTAGCCTACGAGCAGTACTTC. This chain joins TRBV4-2 and TRBJ2-7, with D uncertain. Trimming pared 1 base from V and 2 bases from J, leaving 9 bases between. This CDR3 is 14 amino acids long. In germline, CDR1 is LGHNA, CDR2 YNFKEQ.